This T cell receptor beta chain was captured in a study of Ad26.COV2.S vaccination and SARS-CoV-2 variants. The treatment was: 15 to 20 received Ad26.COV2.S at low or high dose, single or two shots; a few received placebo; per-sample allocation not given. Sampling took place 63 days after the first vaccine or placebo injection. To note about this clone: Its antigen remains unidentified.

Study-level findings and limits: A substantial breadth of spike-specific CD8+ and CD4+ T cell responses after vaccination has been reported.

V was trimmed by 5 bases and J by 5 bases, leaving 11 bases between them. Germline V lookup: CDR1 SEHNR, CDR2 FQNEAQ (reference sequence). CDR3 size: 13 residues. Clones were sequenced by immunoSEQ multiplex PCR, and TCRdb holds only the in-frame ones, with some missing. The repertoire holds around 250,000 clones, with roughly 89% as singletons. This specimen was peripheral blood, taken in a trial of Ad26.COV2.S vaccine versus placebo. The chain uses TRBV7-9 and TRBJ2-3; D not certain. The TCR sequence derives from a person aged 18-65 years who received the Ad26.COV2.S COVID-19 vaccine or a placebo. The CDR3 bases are TGTGCCAGCAGCCCCCTTATGAGAGATACGCAGTATTTT. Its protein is CASSPLMRDTQYF.